This entry lists 14 T cell receptor beta chains sequenced from one sample in a study of radiotherapy plus CTLA-4 blockade in lung cancer. Clones were sequenced by immunoSEQ multiplex PCR, and TCRdb holds only the in-frame ones, with some missing. The table has tens of thousands of clones, approximately 83% seen once. The material sequenced was peripheral blood, taken from a patient treated with radiotherapy plus ipilimumab. These receptors were collected from a human donor with non-small cell lung cancer who had stable disease on radiotherapy plus ipilimumab.

The rearrangement links TRBV18 to TRBJ2-1, with 7 bases fitting TRBD1. Germline CDR1 KGHSH, CDR2 LQKENI. Trimming at V came to 1 base and at J to 5 bases, leaving 5 bases not matched to a gene. The length of the CDR3 is 15 residues. CDR3 DNA sequence: TGTGCCAGCTCACCACTCGGGACAGTTGACAATGAGCAGTTCTTC. This gives the protein CASSPLGTVDNEQFF. Complete variable domain (other parts from reference TRBV18 and TRBJ2-1): NAGVMQNPRHLVRRRGQEARLRCSPMKGHSHVYWYRQLPEEGLKFMVYLQKENIIDESGMPKERFSAEFPKEGPSILRIQQVVRGDSAAYFCASSPLGTVDNEQFFGPGTRLTVL.

This clone was found once. This chain connects TRBV5-8 to TRBJ2-7; 16 bases agree with TRBD2. Germline lookup yields CDR1 SGHTS and CDR2 YDEGEE. J was trimmed by 7 bases and V by 6 bases; bases with no gene match: 13. This CDR3 is 17 amino acids long. CDR3 residues: CASIQPGLAGGSWEQYF. The CDR3 DNA is TGTGCCAGCATCCAGCCGGGACTAGCGGGAGGGAGTTGGGAGCAGTACTTC. Full variable domain (outside the CDR3, taken from reference TRBV5-8 and TRBJ2-7): EAGVTQSPTHLIKTRGQQATLRCSPISGHTSVYWYQQALGLGLQFLLWYDEGEERNRGNFPPRFSGRQFPNYSSELNVNALELEDSALYLCASIQPGLAGGSWEQYFGPGTRLTVT.

Details on this clone: In the same sample, other DNA sequences code for this CDR3. The chain employs TRBV6-5 and TRBJ2-1; the match to TRBD1 covers 8 bases. This CDR3 is built from 15 residues. The germline V gene encodes CDR1 MNHEY and CDR2 SVGAGI. Trimming cost V 6 bases and J 4 bases; bases outside gene matches: 8. The CDR3, as DNA: TGTGCCAGCAGAAACGACAGGGGTGGGTACAATGAGCAGTTCTTC. As protein: CASRNDRGGYNEQFF.

The chain employs TRBV6-1 and TRBJ1-2; possible D gene TRBD1, 5 bases. The CDR3 is 16 residues long. The V and J ends lost 1 base and 7 bases respectively, with 19 bases between them. The V gene's germline CDR1 is MNHNS and CDR2 SASEGT. CDR3 loop: CASSEGARERGFGYTF. CDR3 nucleotide sequence: TGTGCCAGCAGTGAAGGGGCGCGGGAAAGGGGCTTTGGCTACACCTTC.

The rearrangement links TRBV5-4 to TRBJ2-7; 7 nucleotides agree with TRBD2. V was pared by 0 bases and J by 2 bases, with 8 bases of the junction left unmatched. The CDR3 length is 16 residues. Germline CDR1 SGHNT, CDR2 YYREEE (reference sequence). CDR3: CASSLGYGGGTYEQYF. The CDR3 bases are TGTGCCAGCAGCTTGGGGTATGGCGGGGGAACCTACGAGCAGTACTTC.

The chain employs TRBV7-3 and TRBJ2-2; D not resolved. This CDR3 comprises 15 residues. Per germline, CDR1 SGHTA and CDR2 FQGTGA. Trimming took off 4 bases at V and 4 bases at J, with 13 bases between the two ends. The CDR3 DNA reads TGTGCCAGCAGCTCTCGACAAGCCGGCACCGGGGAGCTGTTTTTT. Protein: CASSSRQAGTGELFF. The variable domain in full, with the rest retrieved from reference TRBV7-3 and TRBJ2-2, is GAGVSQTPSNKVTEKGKYVELRCDPISGHTALYWYRQSLGQGPEFLIYFQGTGAADDSGLPNDRFFAVRPEGSVSTLKIQRTERGDSAVYLCASSSRQAGTGELFFGEGSRLTVL.

The chain uses TRBV6-1 and TRBJ1-2; D gene ambiguous. Germline CDR1 and CDR2: MNHNS and SASEGT. Trimming removed 6 bases from V and 4 bases from J, with 9 bases in between. The CDR3 is made up of 12 amino acids. In nucleotides, the CDR3 is TGTGCCAGCAGGATTGGGAGCTATGGCTACACCTTC. Encoded protein: CASRIGSYGYTF.

The rearrangement links TRBV5-5 to TRBJ2-7, with 9 bases fitting TRBD1. After removal of 3 bases from V and 3 bases from J, the junction contained 7 bases not matched to a gene. CDR1 is SGHKS, CDR2 YYEKEE, per germline (reference sequence). The CDR3 is 15 amino acids. CDR3 in DNA: TGTGCCAGCAGCTCCACCGGGACAGGGAACTACGAGCAGTACTTC. This translates into CASSSTGTGNYEQYF.

The V call is TRBV28, the J call TRBJ1-1; perhaps TRBD1 as D (5 bases). CDR3 size: 14 residues. Looked up from germline, CDR1 is MDHEN and CDR2 is SYDVKM. The germline V and J ends were trimmed by 5 bases and 5 bases, with 15 bases remaining between them. CDR3 residues: CASSDSGLDTEAFF. CDR3 nucleotides: TGTGCCAGCAGTGACAGTGGGTTGGATACTGAAGCTTTCTTT. The full variable domain, completed using reference TRBV28 and TRBJ1-1, is DVKVTQSSRYLVKRTGEKVFLECVQDMDHENMFWYRQDPGLGLRLIYFSYDVKMKEKGDIPEGYSVSREKKERFSLILESASTNQTSMYLCASSDSGLDTEAFFGQGTRLTVV.

This chain joins TRBV7-3 and TRBJ2-2; D gene uncertain. The CDR3 sequence is 16 residues long. Germline-derived CDR1 and CDR2 are SGHTA and FQGTGA. Trimming left V 5 bases short and J 6 bases short, with 19 bases between. CDR3 DNA sequence: TGTGCCAGCAGCCCCCCAGAACGTAGGGTGGCCGGGGAGCTGTTTTTT. Protein sequence: CASSPPERRVAGELFF.

This chain connects TRBV29-1 to TRBJ2-7; 7 nucleotides agree with TRBD2. The CDR3 is made up of 15 amino acids. Germline V CDR1 and CDR2: SQVTM, ANQGSEA. V shed 0 bases, J shed 2 bases, and the junction held 7 bases outside the gene matches. CDR3 nucleotide sequence: TGCAGCGTTGAAGATATTGCGGGAGCGGCCTACGAGCAGTACTTC. The encoded protein is CSVEDIAGAAYEQYF.

In nucleotides, the CDR3 is TGTGCCAGCAGCTTAGGAGCAGGCGGCAGTAACAATGAGCAGTTCTTC. This codes for CASSLGAGGSNNEQFF. The chain couples TRBV7-6 to TRBJ2-1; D is unresolved. V was shortened by 1 base and J by 5 bases, with 15 bases between the two germline ends. The CDR3 consists of 16 residues. Germline CDR1 and CDR2: SGHVS and FNYEAQ. The full variable domain, in which reference TRBV7-6 and TRBJ2-1 provide the parts outside the CDR3, is GAGVSQSPRYKVTKRGQDVALRCDPISGHVSLYWYRQALGQGPEFLTYFNYEAQQDKSGLPNDRFSAERPEGSISTLTIQRTEQRDSAMYRCASSLGAGGSNNEQFFGPGTRLTVL.

This chain links TRBV5-1 with TRBJ1-2; D is possibly TRBD1 (5 bases). The CDR3 is 16 residues long. Trimming took 4 bases from V and 2 from J, leaving 18 bases between them. Looked up from germline, CDR1 is SGHRS and CDR2 is YFSETQ. The CDR3 bases are TGCGCCAGCAGCAAAACATGGGCGGGGGTGAACTATGGCTACACCTTC. Its translation: CASSKTWAGVNYGYTF.

The chain combines TRBV7-2 with TRBJ2-6; 15 bases are shared with TRBD2. The V gene's germline CDR1 is SGHTA and CDR2 FQGNSA. This CDR3 has 19 amino acids. Trimming took 5 bases from V and 1 from J; bases not matched to a gene: 6. The CDR3 bases are TGTGCCAGCAGCCAAAGGACTAGCGGGGGGGCATCTGGGGCCAACGTCCTGACTTTC. Translated: CASSQRTSGGASGANVLTF.